The T cell receptor (beta chain) under discussion was sequenced for a study of shared clonotypes between healthy human individuals. Study results and caveats: Larger richness was generally estimated for naive than memory subsets.

The CDR3 spans 15 residues. CDR1 is MNHEY and CDR2 is SVGAGI in the germline V gene. V dropped 5 bases and J dropped 5 bases, with 16 bases sitting between them. As for this clone: The antigen is unknown.

It was CD45RO-negative cells, positively selected for CCR7, that made up naive CD8 cells, with terminally differentiated effector memory CD45RA+ cells excluded. Using immunoSEQ multiplex PCR, the repertoire was profiled, and TCRdb retains in-frame clones only, with some absent. In the table there are about 700,000 clones, about 91% of which are singletons. The sequence came from a man aged 25 to 40 in good health. The genes are TRBV6-5 and TRBJ2-1; the D is unclear. Specimen: naive CD8+ T cells sorted from blood. CDR3 amino acids: CASSMTVAQNNEQFF. Here the CDR3 DNA reads TGTGCCAGCAGTATGACGGTAGCCCAGAACAATGAGCAGTTCTTC.